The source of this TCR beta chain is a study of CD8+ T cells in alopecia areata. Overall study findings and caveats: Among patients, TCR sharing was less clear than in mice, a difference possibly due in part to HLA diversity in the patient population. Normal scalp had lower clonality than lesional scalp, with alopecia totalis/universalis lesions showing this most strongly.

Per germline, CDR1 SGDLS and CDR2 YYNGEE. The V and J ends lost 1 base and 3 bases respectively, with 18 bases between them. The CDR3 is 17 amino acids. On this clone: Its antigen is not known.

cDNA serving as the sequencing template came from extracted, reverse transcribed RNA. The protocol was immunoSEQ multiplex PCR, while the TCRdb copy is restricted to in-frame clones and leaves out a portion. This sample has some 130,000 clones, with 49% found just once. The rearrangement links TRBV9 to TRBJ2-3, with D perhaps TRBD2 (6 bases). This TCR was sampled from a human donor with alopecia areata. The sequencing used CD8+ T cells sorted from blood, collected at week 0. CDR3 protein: CASSVRRSGSGTDTQYF. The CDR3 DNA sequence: TGTGCCAGCAGCGTAAGAAGATCCGGGAGTGGTACAGATACGCAGTATTTT.